Listed below are T cell receptor beta chains from one sample, sequenced in a study of CD8 T cells in Susac syndrome. TCRdb reanalysed the immunoSEQ multiplex PCR reads using MiXCR and keeps one entry per CDR3 protein. This table has 120,000 to 150,000 distinct CDR3 sequences, 90% to 97% appearing once. The sequencing sample was made of CD4+ T cells from PBMCs. The receptor source for this set is a human donor with Susac syndrome. Each CDR3 is given with its conserved first and last residue. The order of the fields is V gene, clone size, J gene, D gene, CDR3 DNA, CDR3 protein. A D gene is named only where the DNA matches it firmly. Clone size, where shown, is once, few, many, or a class for clones that have expanded.

>TRBV12-3/TRBV12-4|NA|TRBJ2-1|NA
TGTGCCAGCAGTTCGGAGGGAAGGGGCCGTGAGCAGTTCTTC
CASSSEGRGREQFF
>TRBV5-1|NA|TRBJ1-2|NA
TGCGCCAGCAGCGCGGCGGTGGGAAACTATGGCTACACCTTC
CASSAAVGNYGYTF
>TRBV29-1|NA|TRBJ2-5|NA
TGCAGCGTTGACGACTACAGGGGAGGCCAAGAGACCCAGTACTTC
CSVDDYRGGQETQYF
>TRBV7-9|NA|TRBJ2-1|TRBD1
TGTGCCAGCAGCTTAGCGACAGGGGTGGGGGGCAATGAGCAGTTCTTC
CASSLATGVGGNEQFF
>TRBV4-1|NA|TRBJ1-2|TRBD1
TGCGCCAGCAGCTCCGGGACAGACTTAAGTAGCTATGGCTACACCTTC
CASSSGTDLSSYGYTF
>TRBV6-1|once|TRBJ2-1|TRBD2
TGTGCCAGCAGGCGGACTAGCGGGGGGCTCTACAATGAGCAGTTCTTC
CASRRTSGGLYNEQFF
>TRBV6-5|NA|TRBJ1-1|NA
TGTGCCAGCAGCCGCACAAGGACAGCGAACACTGAAGCTTTCTTT
CASSRTRTANTEAFF
>TRBV5-1|NA|TRBJ2-7|NA
TGCGCCAGCAGCTTGGAAGGGTCCGAGCAGTACTTC
CASSLEGSEQYF
>TRBV20-1|NA|TRBJ2-5|NA
TGCAGTGCTCCCGACCCACAACTCCAAGAGACCCAGTACTTC
CSAPDPQLQETQYF
>TRBV20-1|NA|TRBJ1-1|TRBD1
TGCAGTGCTAGAGGAACAGGGGTTACTGAAGCTTTCTTT
CSARGTGVTEAFF
>TRBV18|NA|TRBJ1-2|TRBD1
TGTGCCAGCTCACTGTACGAGGACAGGGGGGGCTACACCTTC
CASSLYEDRGGYTF
>TRBV5-1|NA|TRBJ2-2|NA
TGCGCCAGCAGCCGCGGACAGACGAACACCGGGGAGCTGTTTTTT
CASSRGQTNTGELFF
>TRBV6-4|NA|TRBJ2-1|NA
TGTGCCAGCAGTGTGGGCCCGGGCCGTCTCAATGAGCAGTTCTTC
CASSVGPGRLNEQFF
>TRBV6-4|NA|TRBJ2-2|NA
TGTGCCAGCAGTGCCTCACCCGGTACCGGGGAGCTGTTTTTT
CASSASPGTGELFF
>TRBV6-6|NA|TRBJ2-2|TRBD1
TGTGCCAGCAGCCTGGGACAGTTCCCCGGGGAGCTGTTTTTT
CASSLGQFPGELFF